These 18 T cell receptor beta chains originate from one sample sequenced in a study of blood T cell repertoires in COVID-19. Sequencing used immunoSEQ multiplex PCR; TCRdb keeps in-frame clones, though not all of them. This table has a few hundred thousand clones, about 89% appearing once. Input material: PBMCs or T cells enriched from blood (not recorded which). All receptors come from a man aged 25 to 40 who had recovered from COVID-19.

The rearrangement links TRBV6-5 to TRBJ1-6; maybe TRBD1 (6 bases). V was clipped by 6 bases and J by 10 bases, with 19 bases between them. Germline V gene data show CDR1 as MNHEY and CDR2 as SVGAGI. The CDR3 has 15 residues. CDR3 protein: CASRPRTGTGSPLHF. The CDR3 region has the DNA TGTGCCAGCAGACCCCGTACAGGGACGGGCTCACCCCTCCACTTT.

The J gene is TRBJ1-5, the V gene TRBV2, with D possibly matching TRBD1 (5 bases). V was shortened by 8 bases and J by 7 bases, with 15 bases between the two germline ends. Germline loops: CDR1 SNHLY, CDR2 FYNNEI. The CDR3 contains 13 residues. The CDR3 loop reads CASSSGAGQPQHF. The CDR3 region has the DNA TGTGCCAGCTCCTCTGGGGCAGGACAGCCCCAGCATTTT.

The rearrangement joins TRBV2 to TRBJ1-3, with a weak D call TRBD1 (5 bases). This CDR3 has 14 amino acids. The V end was cut by 3 bases, the J end by 2 bases, with 8 bases between. From germline, CDR1 is SNHLY and CDR2 FYNNEI. CDR3 coding DNA: TGTGCCAGCAGTGACAGGGTAACTGGAAACACCATATATTTT. The encoded protein is CASSDRVTGNTIYF.

The rearrangement joins TRBV7-2 to TRBJ1-1; the D is unclear. CDR1 is SGHTA and CDR2 is FQGNSA in the germline V gene. This CDR3 comprises 15 residues. V lost 4 bases and J lost 2, with 14 bases in between. The CDR3 loop is CASSYDGAVNTEAFF. The CDR3 DNA sequence: TGTGCCAGCAGCTACGATGGAGCAGTCAACACTGAAGCTTTCTTT. Variable domain in full (rest from reference TRBV7-2 and TRBJ1-1): GAGVSQSPSNKVTEKGKDVELRCDPISGHTALYWYRQSLGQGLEFLIYFQGNSAPDKSGLPSDRFSAERTGGSVSTLTIQRTQQEDSAVYLCASSYDGAVNTEAFFGQGTRLTVV.

The chain recombines TRBV11-2 with TRBJ1-6; unclear D gene. Germline V gene lookup returns CDR1 SGHAT and CDR2 FQNNGV. This CDR3 region has 15 residues. V was shortened by 5 bases and J by 4 bases, with 12 bases between the two germline ends. In DNA form, the CDR3 reads TGTGCCAGCAGCCCCGCGGGGTATTATAATTCACCCCTCCACTTT. This encodes CASSPAGYYNSPLHF.

This rearrangement joins TRBV29-1 to TRBJ2-2, with 12 bases lining up with TRBD2. Germline V gene lookup returns CDR1 SQVTM and CDR2 ANQGSEA. This CDR3 is 15 amino acids long. V gave up 0 bases and J gave up 7 bases; unmatched junction bases: 3. The CDR3 sequence: CSVEDQTSGGGELFF. The CDR3 region has the DNA TGCAGCGTTGAAGATCAGACTAGCGGGGGCGGGGAGCTGTTTTTT.

To note about this clone: This CDR3 is also generated by other DNA sequences in the sample. V is TRBV30 and J is TRBJ1-5; possibly TRBD1 for D (5 bases). The CDR3 contains 13 residues. Germline loops: CDR1 GTSNPN, CDR2 SVGIG (reference sequence). Trimming removed 2 bases from V and 4 bases from J, with 9 bases in between. The CDR3 loop is CAWSPQGNQPQHF. CDR3 sequence (DNA): TGTGCCTGGAGTCCCCAGGGTAATCAGCCCCAGCATTTT.

The chain has TRBV5-6 and TRBJ1-5, with 7 bases that match TRBD1. Trimming took 1 base from V and 3 from J; bases not matched to a gene: 4. CDR1 SGHDT and CDR2 YYEEEE come from the germline V gene. The CDR3 contains 15 residues. CDR3 in DNA: TGTGCCAGCAGCTTGACAGGGGCGTACAATCAGCCCCAGCATTTT. This gives the protein CASSLTGAYNQPQHF. The whole variable domain, remainder taken from reference TRBV5-6 and TRBJ1-5, is DAGVTQSPTHLIKTRGQQVTLRCSPKSGHDTVSWYQQALGQGPQFIFQYYEEEERQRGNFPDRFSGHQFPNYSSELNVNALLLGDSALYLCASSLTGAYNQPQHFGDGTRLSIL.

This sequence joins TRBV5-6 and TRBJ2-5; weak D call: TRBD2 (6 bases). Between the trimmed V and J ends, which lost 4 bases and 0 bases, there was a span of 16 bases. The CDR3 contains 16 residues. Per the germline V gene, CDR1 is SGHDT and CDR2 is YYEEEE. CDR3 sequence reads: CASSDLAGLYQETQYF. The CDR3 region has the DNA TGTGCCAGCAGCGATCTGGCGGGGCTGTACCAAGAGACCCAGTACTTC.

The rearrangement uses TRBV12-3 or TRBV12-4 and TRBJ1-2, with TRBD1 matching 7 bases. CDR3 length equals 13 residues. V shed 7 bases and J 4 bases; nucleotides not matched to a gene: 6. CDR3 coding DNA: TGTGCCAGCATGCAGGGGGTGGGCTATGGCTACACCTTC. It codes for CASMQGVGYGYTF.

This clone was counted between two and nine times. The chain uses TRBV27 and TRBJ2-1, with 7 bases aligning to TRBD2. Per the germline V gene, CDR1 is MNHEY and CDR2 is SMNVEV (reference sequence). Germline trimming cut 6 bases from V and 1 base from J; bases unmatched to any gene: 6. CDR3 length equals 15 residues. CDR3 residues: CASRGREGSYNEQFF. The CDR3 DNA reads TGTGCCAGCAGGGGGAGGGAGGGGTCCTACAATGAGCAGTTCTTC.

This clone showed up just once. This chain uses TRBV7-6 with TRBJ1-6; D call uncertain. The V gene lost 5 bases and the J gene lost 1 base, with 9 bases spanning the gap. CDR3 length equals 15 residues. Germline-derived CDR1 and CDR2 are SGHVS and FNYEAQ. The CDR3 DNA follows: TGTGCCAGCAGCCCCGGGGAGTCCTATAATTCACCCCTCCACTTT. It codes for CASSPGESYNSPLHF.

The chain combines TRBV27 with TRBJ2-7, with 9 bases lining up with TRBD1. CDR3 length: 14 amino acids. CDR1 and CDR2 (germline): MNHEY, SMNVEV (reference sequence). V shed 2 bases, J shed 3 bases, and the junction held 2 bases outside the gene matches. Here the CDR3 DNA reads TGTGCCAGCAGTTTAGGGACAGGGATCTACGAGCAGTACTTC. The encoded protein is CASSLGTGIYEQYF.

The CDR3 loop is CASSDNLGTSGGNIQYF. The CDR3 nucleotides are TGTGCCAGCAGTGACAATTTGGGGACTAGCGGGGGAAACATTCAGTACTTC. The V call is TRBV25-1, the J call TRBJ2-4; 14 nucleotides agree with TRBD2. The CDR3 is 17 amino acids. Germline CDR1 reads MGHDK; CDR2 reads SYGVNS. Trimming took 3 bases from V and 6 from J; bases not matched to a gene: 7.

The chain recombines TRBV19 with TRBJ2-2; 12 bases agree with TRBD1. Trimming removed 3 bases from V and 6 bases from J; junction bases left unmatched: 5. This CDR3 spans 16 amino acids. The germline CDR1 and CDR2 sequences are LNHDA and SQIVND (reference sequence). DNA of the CDR3: TGTGCCAGTAGTATGGGACAGGGGGCGATCGCCGGGGAGCTGTTTTTT. Its protein product is CASSMGQGAIAGELFF.

The chain uses TRBV3-1 (or the pseudogene TRBV3-2) and TRBJ2-7, with TRBD2 as a possible D gene (6 bases). CDR3 length equals 16 residues. V lost 1 base and J 3 bases, leaving 16 bases between the germline ends. The germline V gene encodes CDR1 LGHDT and CDR2 YNNKEL (reference sequence). The CDR3 DNA reads TGTGCCAGCAGCCAAGCCCGGGGGACCGCCAACTACGAGCAGTACTTC. It specifies CASSQARGTANYEQYF.

This chain links TRBV7-9 with TRBJ1-4; tentatively, D is TRBD1 (6 bases). The CDR3 sequence is 14 residues long. From germline, CDR1 is SEHNR and CDR2 FQNEAQ (reference sequence). V was pared by 6 bases and J by 4 bases, with 12 bases between. CDR3 nucleotide sequence: TGTGCCAGCAGTCTACAGGGCCTTAATGAAAAACTGTTTTTT. It specifies CASSLQGLNEKLFF.

This sequence joins TRBV30 and TRBJ1-1, with TRBD1 matching over 11 bases. The CDR3 is 14 residues long. Germline V lookup: CDR1 GTSNPN, CDR2 SVGIG (reference sequence). With 8 bases clipped from V and 5 bases from J, the junction kept 10 bases outside the gene matches. The CDR3 sequence: CAGLGTGGRTEAFF. CDR3 DNA sequence: TGTGCCGGTCTCGGGACAGGGGGGAGGACTGAAGCTTTCTTT.